This T cell receptor beta chain was found in a study of T cell repertoires in cytomegalovirus infection. Whole-study context: Recently identified HLA-C-restricted CMV epitopes and well-studied HLA-B-restricted CMV epitopes were used by the study. Public TCR beta signature analysis indicated the presence of both CMV infection and matching HLA type.

Study-level results: Cumulative public TCR beta family frequency identified carriers of CMV plus the relevant HLA. The study found HLA-C-restricted CMV-specific TCR beta clonotypes dominating the ex vivo response.

TCRdb processed the reads anew with MiXCR; each CDR3 protein has one entry. The sample contains around 89,000 distinct CDR3 sequences, less than 30% of which appear only once. The table lists this clonotype with a few counts. Its antigen is unidentified. This CDR3 spans 14 amino acids. The germline CDR1 and CDR2 sequences are SGHAT and FQDESV (reference sequence). V lost 4 bases and J 8 bases, leaving 15 bases between the germline ends. The receptor comes from a human donor in good health (CMV status not recorded). Some clones in this sample may be carry-over from other donors' samples. The genes are TRBV11-1 and TRBJ2-1; a possible D gene is TRBD2 (7 bases). Sequencing used CD8+ T cells from cultured PBMCs, obtained from culture after CMV antigen stimulation. The CDR3 bases are TGTGCCAGCAGCTCGGGGGGCACTGTGGATGAGCAGTTCTTC. Encoded protein: CASSSGGTVDEQFF. Combining the CDR3 with reference TRBV11-1 and TRBJ2-1 gives the whole variable domain EAEVAQSPRYKITEKSQAVAFWCDPISGHATLYWYRQILGQGPELLVQFQDESVVDDSQLPKDRFSAERLKGVDSTLKIQPAELGDSAMYLCASSSGGTVDEQFFGPGTRLTVL.